Following are 7 T cell receptor beta chains from one sample sequenced in a study of T cell clones after liver transplantation. The method was immunoSEQ multiplex PCR; TCRdb's version includes in-frame clones alone and lacks a portion of them. Of about 100,000 clones listed, roughly 80% are singletons. This specimen was CD4+ T cells from blood, taken before liver transplant. The receptors were sampled from a human donor who received a liver transplant.

The gene calls are TRBV2 and TRBJ2-7; the D call may be TRBD1 or TRBD2 (7 bases each). Per germline, CDR1 SNHLY and CDR2 FYNNEI. V lost 4 bases and J 2 bases, leaving 12 bases between the germline ends. The CDR3 consists of 14 residues. The chain's CDR3 is CASSVRGGAYEQYF. CDR3 bases: TGTGCCAGCAGTGTCAGGGGGGGGGCCTACGAGCAGTACTTC. Full variable domain (missing parts from reference TRBV2 and TRBJ2-7): EPEVTQTPSHQVTQMGQEVILRCVPISNHLYFYWYRQILGQKVEFLVSFYNNEISEKSEIFDDQFSVERPDGSNFTLKIRSTKLEDSAMYFCASSVRGGAYEQYFGPGTRLTVT.

This CDR3 is CASGLVTGQAYNEQFF. The CDR3 DNA sequence: TGTGCTAGTGGTTTGGTAACGGGACAGGCCTACAATGAGCAGTTCTTC. V is TRBV12-5 and J is TRBJ2-1, with TRBD1 matching 8 bases. Germline CDR1 reads LGHNT; CDR2 reads FRNRAP. The CDR3 runs 16 residues. Losses at the gene ends were 0 bases for V and 2 bases for J; bases not matched to a gene: 3.

V and J are TRBV27 and TRBJ2-1, with 8 bases lining up with TRBD1. Germline CDR1 MNHEY, CDR2 SMNVEV (reference sequence). Unmatched junction bases numbered 13, after V lost 9 bases and J lost 6 bases. This CDR3 has 15 amino acids. CDR3 bases: TGTGCCAGTTGCAGGGGGCGGGTAGAGACCAATGAGCAGTTCTTC. It codes for CASCRGRVETNEQFF.

With respect to this clone: The same CDR3 is also encoded by other DNA sequences in this sample. This rearrangement joins TRBV20-1 to TRBJ2-1; D unresolved. Germline V lookup: CDR1 DFQATT, CDR2 SNEGSKA (reference sequence). Between the trimmed V and J ends, which lost 3 bases and 5 bases, there was a span of 5 bases. The CDR3 has 11 amino acids. CDR3 in amino acids: CSARGHNEQFF. The CDR3 DNA is TGCAGTGCTAGGGGCCACAATGAGCAGTTCTTC.

The gene calls are TRBV7-6 and TRBJ1-4; possibly TRBD1 for D (6 bases). This CDR3 has 16 residues. Germline CDR1 is SGHVS and CDR2 is FNYEAQ. V was cut by 4 bases and J by 3 bases, with 15 bases left in between. In DNA form, the CDR3 reads TGTGCCAGCAGCTCCCTTCCCGCAGGGGCTAATGAAAAACTGTTTTTT. The encoded protein is CASSSLPAGANEKLFF.

In its sample, this clone was seen once. The chain employs TRBV28 and TRBJ1-1, with D possibly matching TRBD1 (5 bases). Between the trimmed V and J ends, which lost 7 bases and 1 base, there was a span of 16 bases. The V gene's germline CDR1 is MDHEN and CDR2 SYDVKM. The CDR3 extends over 15 amino acids. The CDR3 loop is CASTFGGVRNTEAFF. CDR3 DNA sequence: TGTGCCAGCACCTTCGGGGGGGTTCGGAACACTGAAGCTTTCTTT.

The J gene is TRBJ2-5, the V gene TRBV10-2; 8 bases are a match to TRBD2. The CDR3 extends over 16 amino acids. The V and J ends lost 6 bases and 2 bases, in that order; junction bases with no gene match: 11. Looked up from germline, CDR1 is WSHSY and CDR2 is SAAADI. In DNA form, the CDR3 reads TGCGCCAGCAGCCCCTCTCTAGCGGGCCTGCAAGAGACCCAGTACTTC. As protein: CASSPSLAGLQETQYF.